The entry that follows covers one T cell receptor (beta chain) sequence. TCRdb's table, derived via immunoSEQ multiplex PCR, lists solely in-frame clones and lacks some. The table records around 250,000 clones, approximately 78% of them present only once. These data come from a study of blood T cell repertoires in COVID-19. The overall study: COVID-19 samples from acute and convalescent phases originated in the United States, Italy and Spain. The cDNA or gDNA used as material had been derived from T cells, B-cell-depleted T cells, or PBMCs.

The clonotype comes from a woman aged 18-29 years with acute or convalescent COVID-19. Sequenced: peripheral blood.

CDR3 coding DNA: TGTGCCAGCAGTGAACGGGGGGAGCACACTGAAGCTTTCTTT. It is translated as CASSERGEHTEAFF. The chain couples TRBV2 to TRBJ1-1; a weak D match, TRBD1 (5 bases). This CDR3 is built from 14 residues. Germline V CDR1 and CDR2: SNHLY, FYNNEI. V gave up 2 bases and J gave up 3 bases, with 10 bases separating them.